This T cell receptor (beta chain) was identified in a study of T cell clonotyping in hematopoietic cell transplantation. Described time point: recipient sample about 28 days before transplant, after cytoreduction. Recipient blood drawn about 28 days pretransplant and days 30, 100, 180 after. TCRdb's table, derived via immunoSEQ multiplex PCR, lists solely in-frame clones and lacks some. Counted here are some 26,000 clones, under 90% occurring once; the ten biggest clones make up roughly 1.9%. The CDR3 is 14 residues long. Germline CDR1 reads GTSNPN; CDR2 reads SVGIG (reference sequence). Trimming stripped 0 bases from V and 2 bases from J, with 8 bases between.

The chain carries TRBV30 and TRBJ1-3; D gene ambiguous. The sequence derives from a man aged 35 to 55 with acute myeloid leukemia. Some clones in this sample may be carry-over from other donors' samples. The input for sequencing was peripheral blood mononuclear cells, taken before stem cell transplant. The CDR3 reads CAWSVLQPGNTIYF. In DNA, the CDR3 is TGTGCCTGGAGTGTACTACAGCCTGGAAACACCATATATTTT.